The clone carrying this T cell receptor (beta chain) was seen ten or more times. This sample was taken from a study of T cells in Graves' hyperthyroidism and ophthalmopathy. Amplification targeted TCR beta CDR3 regions from RNA transcripts. Primed by the HTBI set, a first-round RT-PCR was run on the TCR CDR3. TCRdb analysed the multiplex PCR reads with MiXCR anew, one entry per CDR3 protein. This table has about 210,000 distinct CDR3 sequences, roughly 18% appearing once. This TCR was recovered from a man aged 50 to 60 with Graves' hyperthyroidism. The sequenced sample was blood.

This chain's CDR3 is CASSLAAGGAYEQYF. In nucleotides, the CDR3 is TGTGCCAGCAGCTTAGCGGCGGGAGGCGCCTACGAGCAGTACTTC. V gene TRBV11-1 combines with J gene TRBJ2-7; 8 nucleotides agree with TRBD2. Germline lookup yields CDR1 SGHAT and CDR2 FQDESV (reference sequence). The CDR3 is 15 amino acids. Losses at the gene ends were 0 bases for V and 2 bases for J; bases not matched to a gene: 3.